This T cell receptor beta chain was sequenced in a study of cytomegalovirus exposure and HLA in healthy donors. Study conclusions and caveats: In a later analysis, TCR beta V- and J-gene trimming was associated with a missense DCLRE1C variant.

The PCR was carried out with 60 Vbeta primers and 13 Jbeta primers. This table comes from immunoSEQ multiplex PCR, and its TCRdb copy is limited to in-frame clones, with some not included. The sample includes roughly 150,000 clones, around 86% seen only once; the top ten take 1.2%. As concerns this clone: Its antigen is undetermined.

V lost 4 bases, J lost 8 bases, and 5 bases stayed unmatched. Germline CDR1 reads MNHEY; CDR2 reads SMNVEV (reference sequence). The CDR3 sequence is 13 residues long. Sequencing was carried out using PBMCs. This chain links TRBV27 with TRBJ2-1; 7 bases line up with TRBD1. The TCR comes from a female donor in good health and CMV-seronegative. CDR3 sequence reads: CASSSLGGYEQFF. The CDR3 region has the DNA TGTGCCAGCAGTTCATTAGGGGGCTATGAGCAGTTCTTC.